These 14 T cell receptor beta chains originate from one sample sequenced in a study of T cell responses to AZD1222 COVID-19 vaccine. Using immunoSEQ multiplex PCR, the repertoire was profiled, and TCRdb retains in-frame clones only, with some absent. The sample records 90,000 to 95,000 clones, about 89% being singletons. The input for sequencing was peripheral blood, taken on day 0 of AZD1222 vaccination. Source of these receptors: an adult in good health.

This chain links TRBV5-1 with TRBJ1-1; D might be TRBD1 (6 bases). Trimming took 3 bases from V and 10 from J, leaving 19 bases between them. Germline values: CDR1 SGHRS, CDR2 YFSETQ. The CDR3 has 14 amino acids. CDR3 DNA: TGCGCCAGCAGCTCCGATGGACAGAGCCGAGGAGCTTTCTTT. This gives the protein CASSSDGQSRGAFF.

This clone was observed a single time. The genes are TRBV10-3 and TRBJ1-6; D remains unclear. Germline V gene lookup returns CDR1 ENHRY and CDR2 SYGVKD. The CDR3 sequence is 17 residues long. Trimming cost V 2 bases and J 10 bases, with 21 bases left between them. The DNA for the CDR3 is TGTGCCATCAGTGAGGGGGAAGCGGTGGGTTTCGGGTCACCCCTCCACTTT. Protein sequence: CAISEGEAVGFGSPLHF.

CDR3 sequence: CASSPYDEQFF. As DNA, the CDR3 is TGTGCCAGCAGCCCTTACGATGAGCAGTTCTTC. V is TRBV7-8 and J is TRBJ2-1; D unresolved. The V end was cut by 5 bases, the J end by 8 bases, with 7 bases between. Germline CDR1 SGHVS, CDR2 FQNEAQ. This CDR3 comprises 11 residues.

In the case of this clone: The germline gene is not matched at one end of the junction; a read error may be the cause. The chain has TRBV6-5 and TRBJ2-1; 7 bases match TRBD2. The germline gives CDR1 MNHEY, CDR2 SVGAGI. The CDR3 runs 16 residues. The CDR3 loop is CANSYAGTNSYNEQFF. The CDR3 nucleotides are TGTGCCAACAGTTACGCCGGGACTAACTCCTACAATGAGCAGTTCTTC.

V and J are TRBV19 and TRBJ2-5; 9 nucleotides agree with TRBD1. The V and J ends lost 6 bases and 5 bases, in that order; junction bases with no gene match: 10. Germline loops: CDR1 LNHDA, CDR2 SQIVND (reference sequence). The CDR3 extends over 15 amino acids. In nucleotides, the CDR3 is TGTGCCAGTAGCGTAACCGGGACAGGGCAGGAGACCCAGTACTTC. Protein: CASSVTGTGQETQYF.

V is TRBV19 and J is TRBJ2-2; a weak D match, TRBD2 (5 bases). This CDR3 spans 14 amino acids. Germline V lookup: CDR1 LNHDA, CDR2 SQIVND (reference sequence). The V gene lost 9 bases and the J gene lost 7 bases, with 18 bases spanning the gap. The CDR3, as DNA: TGTGCCAGCCGCGGGTCTCCATGGGACGGGGAGCTGTTTTTT. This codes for CASRGSPWDGELFF.

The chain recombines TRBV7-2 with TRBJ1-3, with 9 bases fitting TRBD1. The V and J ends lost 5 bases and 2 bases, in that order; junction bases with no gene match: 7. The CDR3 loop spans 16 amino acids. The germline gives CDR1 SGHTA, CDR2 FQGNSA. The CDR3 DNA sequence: TGTGCCAGCAGCCCCCAGGGACAGGGCACTGGAAACACCATATATTTT. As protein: CASSPQGQGTGNTIYF.

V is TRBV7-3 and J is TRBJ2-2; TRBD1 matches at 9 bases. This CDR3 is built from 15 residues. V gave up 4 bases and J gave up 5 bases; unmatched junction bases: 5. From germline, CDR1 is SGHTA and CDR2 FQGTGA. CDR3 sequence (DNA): TGTGCCAGCAGCTCCAACAGGGGGCGGACCGGGGAGCTGTTTTTT. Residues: CASSSNRGRTGELFF. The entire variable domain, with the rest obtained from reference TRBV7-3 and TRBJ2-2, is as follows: GAGVSQTPSNKVTEKGKYVELRCDPISGHTALYWYRQSLGQGPEFLIYFQGTGAADDSGLPNDRFFAVRPEGSVSTLKIQRTERGDSAVYLCASSSNRGRTGELFFGEGSRLTVL.

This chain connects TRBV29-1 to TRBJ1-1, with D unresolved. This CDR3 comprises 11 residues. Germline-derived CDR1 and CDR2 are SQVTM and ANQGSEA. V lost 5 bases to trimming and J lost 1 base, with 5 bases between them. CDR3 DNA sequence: TGCAGCGTTCTAGGGAACACTGAAGCTTTCTTT. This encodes CSVLGNTEAFF.

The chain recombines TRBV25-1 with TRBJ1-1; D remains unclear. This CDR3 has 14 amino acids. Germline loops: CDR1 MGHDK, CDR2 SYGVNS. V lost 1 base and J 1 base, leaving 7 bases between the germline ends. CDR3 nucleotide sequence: TGTGCCAGCAGTGAATGGAGGCAGAACACTGAAGCTTTCTTT. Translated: CASSEWRQNTEAFF.

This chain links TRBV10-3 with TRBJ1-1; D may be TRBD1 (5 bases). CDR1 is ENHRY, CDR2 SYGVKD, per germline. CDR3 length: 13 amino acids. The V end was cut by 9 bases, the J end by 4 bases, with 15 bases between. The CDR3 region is CAMAQRGGTEAFF. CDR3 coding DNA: TGTGCCATGGCCCAGAGGGGCGGCACTGAAGCTTTCTTT.

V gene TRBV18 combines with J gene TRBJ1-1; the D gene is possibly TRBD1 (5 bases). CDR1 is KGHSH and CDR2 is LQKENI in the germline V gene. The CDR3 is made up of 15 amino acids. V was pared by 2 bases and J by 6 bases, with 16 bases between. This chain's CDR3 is CASSPDHRGYPEAFF. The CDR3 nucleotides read TGTGCCAGCTCACCAGATCATAGGGGTTACCCTGAAGCTTTCTTT.

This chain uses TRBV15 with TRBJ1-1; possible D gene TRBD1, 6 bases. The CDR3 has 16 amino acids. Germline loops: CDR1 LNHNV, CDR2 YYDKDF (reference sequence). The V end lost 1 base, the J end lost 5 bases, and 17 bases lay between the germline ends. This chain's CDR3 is CATSRARGAMDTEAFF. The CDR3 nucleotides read TGTGCCACCAGCAGAGCTCGGGGGGCGATGGATACTGAAGCTTTCTTT. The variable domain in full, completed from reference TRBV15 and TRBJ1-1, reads DAMVIQNPRYQVTQFGKPVTLSCSQTLNHNVMYWYQQKSSQAPKLLFHYYDKDFNNEADTPDNFQSRRPNTSFCFLDIRSPGLGDTAMYLCATSRARGAMDTEAFFGQGTRLTVV.

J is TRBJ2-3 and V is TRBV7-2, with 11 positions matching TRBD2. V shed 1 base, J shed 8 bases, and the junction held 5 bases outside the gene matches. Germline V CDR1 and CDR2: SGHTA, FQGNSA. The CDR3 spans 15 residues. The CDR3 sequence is CASSLGTSGQGTQYF. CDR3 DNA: TGTGCCAGCAGCTTAGGGACTAGCGGGCAGGGTACGCAGTATTTT.